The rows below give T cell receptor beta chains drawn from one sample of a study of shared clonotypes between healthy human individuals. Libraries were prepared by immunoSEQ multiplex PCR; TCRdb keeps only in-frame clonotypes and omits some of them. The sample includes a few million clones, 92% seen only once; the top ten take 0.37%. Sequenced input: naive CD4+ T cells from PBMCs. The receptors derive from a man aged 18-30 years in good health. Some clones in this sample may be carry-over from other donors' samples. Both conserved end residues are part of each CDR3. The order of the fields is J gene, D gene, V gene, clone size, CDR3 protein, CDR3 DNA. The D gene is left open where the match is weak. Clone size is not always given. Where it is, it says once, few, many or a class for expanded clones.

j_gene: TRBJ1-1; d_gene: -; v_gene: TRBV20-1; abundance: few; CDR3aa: CSATQGLEAFF; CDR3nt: TGCAGTGCGACCCAGGGGCTTGAAGCTTTCTTT
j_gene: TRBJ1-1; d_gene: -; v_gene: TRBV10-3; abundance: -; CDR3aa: CAIGRVGDTEAFF; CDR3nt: TGTGCCATCGGCAGGGTAGGGGACACTGAAGCTTTCTTT
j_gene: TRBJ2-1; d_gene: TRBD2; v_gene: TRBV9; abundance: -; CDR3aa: CASSLRLAGAPLSYNEQFF; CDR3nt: TGTGCCAGCAGCCTCAGACTAGCGGGAGCCCCCCTCTCCTACAATGAGCAGTTCTTC
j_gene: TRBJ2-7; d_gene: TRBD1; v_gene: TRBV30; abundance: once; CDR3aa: CAGQDRVEQYF; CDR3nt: TGTGCCGGACAGGACAGGGTCGAGCAGTACTTC
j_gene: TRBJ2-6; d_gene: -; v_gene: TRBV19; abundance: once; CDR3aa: CASTPRHKSSGANVLTF; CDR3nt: TGTGCCAGTACCCCCCGGCACAAGAGCTCTGGGGCCAACGTCCTGACTTTC
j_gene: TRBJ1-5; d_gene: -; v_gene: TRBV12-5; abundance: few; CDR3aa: CASGRANQPQHF; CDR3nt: TGTGCTAGTGGCCGGGCTAATCAGCCCCAGCATTTT
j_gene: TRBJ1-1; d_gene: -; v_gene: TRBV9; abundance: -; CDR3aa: CASSPGRGGTEAFF; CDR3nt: TGTGCCAGCAGCCCGGGAAGGGGGGGCACTGAAGCTTTCTTT
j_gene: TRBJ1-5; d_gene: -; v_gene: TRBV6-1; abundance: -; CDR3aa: CASSDRQHYSNQPQHF; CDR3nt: TGTGCCAGCAGTGACAGACAGCATTATAGCAATCAGCCCCAGCATTTT
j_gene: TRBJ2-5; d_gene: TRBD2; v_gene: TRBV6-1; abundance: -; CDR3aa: CASSEVFASGIQETQYF; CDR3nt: TGTGCCAGCAGTGAAGTTTTTGCTAGCGGGATTCAAGAGACCCAGTACTTC
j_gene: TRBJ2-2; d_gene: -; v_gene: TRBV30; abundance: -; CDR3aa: CAWSPGHTGGVTGELFF; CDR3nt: TGTGCCTGGAGCCCGGGACACACAGGAGGGGTCACCGGGGAGCTGTTTTTT
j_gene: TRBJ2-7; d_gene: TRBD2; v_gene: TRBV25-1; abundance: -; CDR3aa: CASSALGGSYEQYF; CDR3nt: TGTGCCAGCAGTGCCCTTGGCGGGAGCTACGAGCAGTACTTC
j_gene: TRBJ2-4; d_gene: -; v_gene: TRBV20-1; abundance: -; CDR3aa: CSANRGDIQYF; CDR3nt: TGCAGTGCTAACAGAGGAGACATTCAGTACTTC
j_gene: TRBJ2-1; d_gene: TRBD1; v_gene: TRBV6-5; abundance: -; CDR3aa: CASRDRDPSYNEQFF; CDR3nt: TGTGCCAGCAGGGACAGGGACCCCTCCTACAATGAGCAGTTCTTC
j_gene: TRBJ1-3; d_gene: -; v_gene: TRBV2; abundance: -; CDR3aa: CASSEIGVTRNTIYF; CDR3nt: TGTGCCAGCAGTGAAATCGGGGTCACTCGAAACACCATATATTTT
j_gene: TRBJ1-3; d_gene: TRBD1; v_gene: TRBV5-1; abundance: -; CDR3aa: CASRNGTGMSSGNTIYF; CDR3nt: TGCGCCAGCAGGAACGGGACAGGGATGTCCTCTGGAAACACCATATATTTT
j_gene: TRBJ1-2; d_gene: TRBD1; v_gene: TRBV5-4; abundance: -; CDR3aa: CASSTAKDRGVSHTF; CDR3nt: TGTGCCAGCAGCACCGCGAAAGACAGGGGAGTCTCACACACCTTC
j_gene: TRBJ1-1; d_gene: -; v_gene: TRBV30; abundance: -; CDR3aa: CAWKYRGETEAFF; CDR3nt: TGTGCCTGGAAATATAGAGGGGAAACTGAAGCTTTCTTT
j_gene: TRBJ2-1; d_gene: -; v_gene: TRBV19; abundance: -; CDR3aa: CASRSYYNEQFF; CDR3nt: TGTGCCAGTAGATCTTACTACAATGAGCAGTTCTTC
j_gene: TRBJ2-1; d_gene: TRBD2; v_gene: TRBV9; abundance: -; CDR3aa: CASSALRGGDEQFF; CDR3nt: TGTGCCAGCAGCGCCTTGCGGGGGGGCGATGAGCAGTTCTTC
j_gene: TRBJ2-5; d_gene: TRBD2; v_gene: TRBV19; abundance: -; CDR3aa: CASSVDHSGRAATQYF; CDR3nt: TGTGCCAGTAGTGTGGACCATAGCGGGAGGGCTGCGACCCAGTACTTC
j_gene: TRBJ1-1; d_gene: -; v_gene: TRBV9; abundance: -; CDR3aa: CASSVVHGFGMNTEAFF; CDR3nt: TGTGCCAGCAGCGTAGTTCACGGGTTTGGGATGAACACTGAAGCTTTCTTT
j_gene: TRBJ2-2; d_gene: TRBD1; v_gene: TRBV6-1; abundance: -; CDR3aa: CASSAGQGVYTGELFF; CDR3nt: TGTGCCAGCAGTGCGGGACAGGGTGTCTACACCGGGGAGCTGTTTTTT
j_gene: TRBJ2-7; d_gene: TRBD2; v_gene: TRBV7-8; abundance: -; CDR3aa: CASRYAGTSQTEQYF; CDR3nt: TGTGCCAGCAGGTACGCCGGGACTAGCCAAACCGAGCAGTACTTC
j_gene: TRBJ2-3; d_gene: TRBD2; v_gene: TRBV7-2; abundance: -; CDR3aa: CASTLRLAGADTQYF; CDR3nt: TGTGCCAGCACCCTCCGACTAGCGGGAGCAGATACGCAGTATTTT
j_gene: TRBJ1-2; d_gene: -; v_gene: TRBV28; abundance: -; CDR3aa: CASRDTRGVSRGYTF; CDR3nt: TGTGCCAGCAGGGATACCAGGGGAGTCTCGCGGGGCTACACCTTC
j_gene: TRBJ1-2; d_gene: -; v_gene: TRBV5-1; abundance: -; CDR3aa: CASSPQDGVYGYTF; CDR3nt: TGCGCCAGCAGCCCACAGGATGGGGTCTATGGCTACACCTTC
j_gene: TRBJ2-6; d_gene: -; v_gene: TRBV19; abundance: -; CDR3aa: CASSILDSGANVLTF; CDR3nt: TGTGCCAGTAGTATTTTGGATTCTGGGGCCAACGTCCTGACTTTC
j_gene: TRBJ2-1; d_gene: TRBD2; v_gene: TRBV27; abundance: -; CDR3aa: CASRYSSGRFLYNEQFF; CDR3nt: TGTGCCAGCCGGTATTCTAGCGGGAGATTTCTTTACAATGAGCAGTTCTTC
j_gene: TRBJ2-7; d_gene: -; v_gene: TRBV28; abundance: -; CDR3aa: CASARWEWQPPYEQYF; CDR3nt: TGTGCCAGCGCTAGGTGGGAGTGGCAGCCCCCTTACGAGCAGTACTTC
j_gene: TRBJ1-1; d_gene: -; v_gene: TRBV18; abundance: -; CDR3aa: CASSSRQPPNTEAFF; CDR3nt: TGTGCCAGCTCATCCCGACAGCCTCCGAACACTGAAGCTTTCTTT
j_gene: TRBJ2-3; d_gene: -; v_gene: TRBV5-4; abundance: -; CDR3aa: CASSPRVISLYPPDTQYF; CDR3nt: TGTGCCAGCAGCCCGCGAGTCATTTCTCTCTACCCCCCAGATACGCAGTATTTT
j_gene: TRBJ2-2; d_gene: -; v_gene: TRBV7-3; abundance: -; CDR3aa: CASSLDRSPGELFF; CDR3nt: TGTGCCAGCAGCTTAGACAGGTCGCCCGGGGAGCTGTTTTTT
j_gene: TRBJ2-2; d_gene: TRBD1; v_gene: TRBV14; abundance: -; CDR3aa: CASSQDNRVRGGANTGELFF; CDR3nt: TGTGCCAGCAGCCAAGATAATCGGGTGAGAGGGGGCGCGAACACCGGGGAGCTGTTTTTT
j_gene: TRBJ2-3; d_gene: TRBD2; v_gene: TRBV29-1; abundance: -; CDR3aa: CSVTGTSGRAVRDTQYF; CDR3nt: TGCAGCGTTACCGGGACTAGCGGGAGGGCCGTTCGTGATACGCAGTATTTT
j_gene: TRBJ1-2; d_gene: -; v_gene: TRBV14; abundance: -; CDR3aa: CASSQGLRVAGYTF; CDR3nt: TGTGCCAGCAGCCAAGGGCTGCGGGTCGCTGGCTACACCTTC
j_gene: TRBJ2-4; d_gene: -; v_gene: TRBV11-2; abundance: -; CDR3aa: CASSFLRLSVAKNIQYF; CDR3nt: TGTGCCAGCAGCTTCCTTCGCTTGTCGGTAGCCAAAAACATTCAGTACTTC
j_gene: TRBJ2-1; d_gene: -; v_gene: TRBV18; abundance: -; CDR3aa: CASSLSRGGGNEQFF; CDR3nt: TGTGCCAGCTCACTCTCACGGGGTGGTGGGAATGAGCAGTTCTTC
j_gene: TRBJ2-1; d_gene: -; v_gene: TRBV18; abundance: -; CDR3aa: CASSPLGGNYNEQFF; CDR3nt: TGTGCCAGCTCACCCCTGGGCGGGAACTACAATGAGCAGTTCTTC
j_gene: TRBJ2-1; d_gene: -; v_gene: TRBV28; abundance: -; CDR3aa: CASSFKLVGDEQFF; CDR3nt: TGTGCCAGCAGTTTCAAACTAGTAGGCGATGAGCAGTTCTTC
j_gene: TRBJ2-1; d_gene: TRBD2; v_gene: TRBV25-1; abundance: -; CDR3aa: CASSESSGRGNEQFF; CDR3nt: TGTGCCAGCAGTGAATCTAGCGGGAGAGGCAATGAGCAGTTCTTC
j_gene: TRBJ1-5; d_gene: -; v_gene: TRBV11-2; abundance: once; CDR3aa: CASSLWGEPQHF; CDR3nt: TGTGCCAGCAGCTTATGGGGGGAGCCCCAGCATTTT
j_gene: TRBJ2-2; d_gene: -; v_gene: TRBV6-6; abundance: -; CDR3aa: CASRIEGGELFF; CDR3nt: TGTGCCAGCAGGATTGAGGGAGGGGAGCTGTTTTTT
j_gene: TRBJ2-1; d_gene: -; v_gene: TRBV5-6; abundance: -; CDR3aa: CASSLGGLGTQFF; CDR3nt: TGTGCCAGCAGCCTTGGCGGTCTCGGGACCCAGTTCTTC
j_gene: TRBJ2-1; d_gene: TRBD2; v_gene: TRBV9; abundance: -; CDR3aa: CASSVLAGGDYNEQFF; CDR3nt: TGTGCCAGCAGCGTCTTAGCGGGAGGTGACTACAATGAGCAGTTCTTC
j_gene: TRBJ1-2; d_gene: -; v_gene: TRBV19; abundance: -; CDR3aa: CASSMYRQSNYGYTF; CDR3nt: TGTGCCAGTAGTATGTATAGGCAGTCCAACTATGGCTACACCTTC
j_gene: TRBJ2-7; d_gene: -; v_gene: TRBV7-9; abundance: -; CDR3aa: CASSLAVVPSYEQYF; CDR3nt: TGTGCCAGCAGCTTAGCGGTAGTTCCCTCATACGAGCAGTACTTC
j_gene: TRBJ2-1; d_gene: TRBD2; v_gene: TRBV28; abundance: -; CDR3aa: CASSSTSGGPYNEQFF; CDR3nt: TGTGCCAGCAGTTCGACTAGCGGGGGACCCTACAATGAGCAGTTCTTC
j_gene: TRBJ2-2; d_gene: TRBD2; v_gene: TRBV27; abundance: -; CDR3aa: CASRIRGLANTGELFF; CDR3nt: TGTGCCAGCAGGATAAGGGGACTAGCGAACACCGGGGAGCTGTTTTTT
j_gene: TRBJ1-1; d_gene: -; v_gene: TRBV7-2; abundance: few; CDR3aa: CASSSSGREGTEAFF; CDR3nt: TGTGCCAGCAGCTCCTCTGGCCGGGAGGGGACTGAAGCTTTCTTT
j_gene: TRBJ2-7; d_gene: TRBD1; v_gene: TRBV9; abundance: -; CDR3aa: CASSDRQGASEEQYF; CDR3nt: TGTGCCAGCAGCGATAGACAGGGGGCCTCGGAGGAGCAGTACTTC
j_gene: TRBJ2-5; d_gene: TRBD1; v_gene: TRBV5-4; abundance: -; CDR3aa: CASSLVGQGETQYF; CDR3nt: TGTGCCAGCAGCTTGGTGGGACAGGGTGAGACCCAGTACTTC
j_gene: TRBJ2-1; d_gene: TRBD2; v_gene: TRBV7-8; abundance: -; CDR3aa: CASSPRLAGGPSQFF; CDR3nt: TGTGCCAGCAGCCCGCGACTAGCGGGAGGCCCCTCCCAGTTCTTC
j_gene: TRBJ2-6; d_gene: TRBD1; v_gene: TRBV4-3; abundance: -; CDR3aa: CASSPVDQGAGANVLTF; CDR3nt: TGCGCCAGCAGCCCGGTTGACCAGGGGGCTGGGGCCAACGTCCTGACTTTC
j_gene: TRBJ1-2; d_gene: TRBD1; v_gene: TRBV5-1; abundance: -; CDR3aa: CASSLAPGTGSHGYTF; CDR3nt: TGCGCCAGCAGCTTGGCTCCCGGGACAGGGTCCCATGGCTACACCTTC
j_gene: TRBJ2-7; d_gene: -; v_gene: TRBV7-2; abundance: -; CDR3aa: CASSFDNYEQYF; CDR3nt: TGTGCCAGCAGCTTCGATAACTACGAGCAGTACTTC
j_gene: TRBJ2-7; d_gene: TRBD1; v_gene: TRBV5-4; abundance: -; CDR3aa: CASSLWQGDYEQYF; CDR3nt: TGTGCCAGCAGCTTGTGGCAGGGGGACTACGAGCAGTACTTC
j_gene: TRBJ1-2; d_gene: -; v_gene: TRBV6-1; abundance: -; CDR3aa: CASSEQGAGYGYTF; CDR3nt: TGTGCCAGCAGTGAACAGGGTGCAGGCTATGGCTACACCTTC
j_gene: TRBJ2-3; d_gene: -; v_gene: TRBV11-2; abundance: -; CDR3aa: CASSTSAATDTQYF; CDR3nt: TGTGCCAGCAGCACCTCGGCAGCCACAGATACGCAGTATTTT
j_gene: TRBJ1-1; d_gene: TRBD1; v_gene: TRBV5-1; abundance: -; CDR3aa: CASGRDRANTEAFF; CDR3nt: TGCGCCAGCGGCCGGGACAGGGCGAACACTGAAGCTTTCTTT
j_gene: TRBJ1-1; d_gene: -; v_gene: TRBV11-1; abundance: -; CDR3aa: CASSLAGGIGTEAFF; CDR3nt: TGTGCCAGCAGCTTAGCTGGGGGTATTGGGACTGAAGCTTTCTTT